This T cell receptor beta chain was observed in a study of T cells in Graves' hyperthyroidism and ophthalmopathy. TCR beta CDR3 regions were amplified from RNA transcripts. HTBI primers were used for first-round RT-PCR of the TCR CDR3. MiXCR, run by TCRdb on the multiplex PCR reads, gives a single entry per CDR3 protein. The sample has about 110,000 distinct CDR3 sequences, about 15% seen once; the top ten hold about 40%. Ten or more counts support this clonotype. Researchers barred patients who had uncontrolled infection, other autoimmune disease, pregnancy or lactation. Sequenced input: blood. The receptor's source is a woman aged 45-60 years with Graves' hyperthyroidism.

The CDR3 coding sequence is TGTGCCAGCAGTTCCCGGGACAACGGTGGAAAACTGTTTTTT. This translates into CASSSRDNGGKLFF. The genes are TRBV6-1 and TRBJ1-4, with a possible D match to TRBD1 (6 bases). The CDR3 loop spans 14 amino acids. Germline V gene sequence: CDR1 MNHNS, CDR2 SASEGT. V lost 5 bases to trimming and J lost 10 bases, with 17 bases between them.